Listed here are 10 T cell receptor beta chains from one sample, sequenced in a study of OX40 agonist ivuxolimab in advanced cancers. The library was produced with the immunoSEQ multiplex PCR assay. In TCRdb, the immuneACCESS table is reduced to in-frame sequences with V and J assigned. These tables do not hold every clone; where another copy was compared, an unresolved V gene accounts for under half, and the others remain unexplained. For this sample the table gives some 67,000 clones, of which roughly 85% were detected only once. Clones ranked in the top ten supply about 0.82% of the sample. The specimen comprised CD4+ or CD8+ T cells sorted from blood, sampled in a trial of the OX40 agonist ivuxolimab. All receptors derive from an adult with an advanced solid tumor such as melanoma, head and neck, liver or kidney cancer.

The J gene is TRBJ2-1, the V gene TRBV5-1, with D hard to call. Germline V gene data show CDR1 as SGHRS and CDR2 as YFSETQ. Trimming shortened V by 2 bases and J by 5 bases, and 11 bases separated the two germline ends. This CDR3 has 14 amino acids. CDR3 amino acids: CASSFNSRNNEQFF. The CDR3 DNA is TGCGCCAGCAGCTTTAATTCAAGGAACAATGAGCAGTTCTTC.

The chain links TRBV2 to TRBJ1-2; the D is unclear. This CDR3 region has 10 residues. Germline lookup yields CDR1 SNHLY and CDR2 FYNNEI. The V end was cut by 9 bases, the J end by 6 bases, with 8 bases between. The CDR3 nucleotides are TGTGCCAGTGAAGGGAATGGCTACACCTTC. Translated, it gives CASEGNGYTF.

The chain employs TRBV4-1 and TRBJ1-6, with 9 bases that match TRBD1. CDR3 length: 14 residues. Germline values: CDR1 MGHRA, CDR2 YSYEKL. With V trimmed by 4 bases and J by 14 bases, 9 bases remained unmatched. The CDR3 DNA reads TGCGCCAGCAGCCCGGACAGGGGCGTATTCGCCCTCCACTTT. Residues: CASSPDRGVFALHF.

The rearrangement links TRBV28 to TRBJ1-1, with 9 bases that match TRBD1. The CDR3 extends over 14 amino acids. V shed 3 bases and J 3 bases; nucleotides not matched to a gene: 2. Looked up from germline, CDR1 is MDHEN and CDR2 is SYDVKM. The CDR3: CASSLGDRDTEAFF. The CDR3 DNA sequence: TGTGCCAGCAGTTTGGGGGACAGGGACACTGAAGCTTTCTTT.

This chain links TRBV7-2 with TRBJ2-3; tentative D call: TRBD1 (5 bases). Trimming took 5 bases from V and 1 from J, leaving 16 bases between them. The CDR3 runs to 16 residues. CDR1 and CDR2 from the germline V gene are SGHTA and FQGNSA. DNA of the CDR3: TGTGCCAGCAGCCCATCGTGGGGCGGAGGCACAGATACGCAGTATTTT. Translation gives CASSPSWGGGTDTQYF. The variable domain in full, completed from reference TRBV7-2 and TRBJ2-3, reads GAGVSQSPSNKVTEKGKDVELRCDPISGHTALYWYRQSLGQGLEFLIYFQGNSAPDKSGLPSDRFSAERTGGSVSTLTIQRTQQEDSAVYLCASSPSWGGGTDTQYFGPGTRLTVL.

The chain is built from TRBV2 and TRBJ2-7; possible D gene TRBD1, 7 bases. Trimming removed 7 bases at V and 5 bases at J, with 18 bases between. The CDR3 sequence is 14 residues long. CDR1 and CDR2 (germline): SNHLY, FYNNEI. The DNA of the CDR3 is TGTGCCAGCACCGGGAGACAGGGACCGGACGAGCAGTACTTC. This sequence encodes CASTGRQGPDEQYF.

This chain joins TRBV27 and TRBJ1-1; perhaps TRBD1 as D (6 bases). V was cut by 3 bases and J by 1 base, with 6 bases left in between. Per the germline V gene, CDR1 is MNHEY and CDR2 is SMNVEV (reference sequence). The CDR3 has 13 residues. CDR3 nucleotide sequence: TGTGCCAGCAGTTTGGGGGCGAACACTGAAGCTTTCTTT. This gives the protein CASSLGANTEAFF.

J is TRBJ2-5 and V is TRBV2, with D perhaps TRBD2 (5 bases). The CDR3 is 13 amino acids. CDR1 and CDR2 (germline): SNHLY, FYNNEI. With 7 bases removed from V and 7 bases from J, the gap between germline ends came to 16 bases. The CDR3 reads CASTEDPSWTQYF. In nucleotides, the CDR3 is TGTGCCAGCACCGAGGATCCTAGCTGGACCCAGTACTTC.

V and J are TRBV7-2 and TRBJ1-5; perhaps TRBD1 as D (6 bases). CDR1 and CDR2 (germline): SGHTA, FQGNSA. This CDR3 region has 14 residues. Trimming took 5 bases from V and 3 from J, leaving 11 bases between them. This chain's CDR3 is CASSPTGNNQPQHF. The CDR3 DNA follows: TGTGCCAGCAGCCCCACAGGGAACAATCAGCCCCAGCATTTT. Looking up the rest from reference TRBV7-2 and TRBJ1-5 gives the full variable domain: GAGVSQSPSNKVTEKGKDVELRCDPISGHTALYWYRQSLGQGLEFLIYFQGNSAPDKSGLPSDRFSAERTGGSVSTLTIQRTQQEDSAVYLCASSPTGNNQPQHFGDGTRLSIL.

This clone was detected a few times. V gene TRBV28 combines with J gene TRBJ1-1, with D hard to call. The CDR3 is 16 amino acids. V was shortened by 2 bases and J by 2 bases, with 15 bases between the two germline ends. Germline CDR1 MDHEN, CDR2 SYDVKM. CDR3 loop: CASSLPYWGYNTEAFF. The DNA of the CDR3 is TGTGCCAGCAGTTTACCGTATTGGGGATATAACACTGAAGCTTTCTTT.